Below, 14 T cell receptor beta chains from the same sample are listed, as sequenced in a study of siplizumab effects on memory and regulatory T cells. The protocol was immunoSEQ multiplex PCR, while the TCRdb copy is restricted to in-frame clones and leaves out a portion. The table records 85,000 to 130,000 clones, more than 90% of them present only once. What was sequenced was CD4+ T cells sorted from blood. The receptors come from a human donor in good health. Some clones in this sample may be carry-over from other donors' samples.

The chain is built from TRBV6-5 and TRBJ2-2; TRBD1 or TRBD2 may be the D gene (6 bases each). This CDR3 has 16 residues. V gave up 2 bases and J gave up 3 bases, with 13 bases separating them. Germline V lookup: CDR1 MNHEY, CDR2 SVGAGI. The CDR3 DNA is TGTGCCAGCAGTTACGGGGGGCTTGTTGACACCGGGGAGCTGTTTTTT. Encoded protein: CASSYGGLVDTGELFF.

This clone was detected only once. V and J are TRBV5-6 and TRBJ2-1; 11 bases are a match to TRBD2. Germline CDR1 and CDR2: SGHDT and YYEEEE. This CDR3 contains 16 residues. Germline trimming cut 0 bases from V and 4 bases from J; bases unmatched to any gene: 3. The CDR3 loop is CASSLGLAGKYNEQFF. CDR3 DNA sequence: TGTGCCAGCAGCTTGGGACTAGCGGGGAAATACAATGAGCAGTTCTTC.

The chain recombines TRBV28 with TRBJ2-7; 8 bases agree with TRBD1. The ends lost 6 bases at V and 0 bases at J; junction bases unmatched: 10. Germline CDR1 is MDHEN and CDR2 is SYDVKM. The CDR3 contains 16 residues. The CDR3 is CASRSPTGAGSYEQYF. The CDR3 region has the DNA TGTGCCAGCAGGTCACCGACAGGGGCCGGCTCCTACGAGCAGTACTTC.

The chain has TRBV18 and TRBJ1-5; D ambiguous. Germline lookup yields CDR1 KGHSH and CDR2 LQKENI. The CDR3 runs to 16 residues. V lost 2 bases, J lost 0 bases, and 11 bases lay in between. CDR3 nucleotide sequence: TGTGCCAGCTCACCAATGAGTACGGCTAGCAATCAGCCCCAGCATTTT. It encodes CASSPMSTASNQPQHF. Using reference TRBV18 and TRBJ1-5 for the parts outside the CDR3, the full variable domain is NAGVMQNPRHLVRRRGQEARLRCSPMKGHSHVYWYRQLPEEGLKFMVYLQKENIIDESGMPKERFSAEFPKEGPSILRIQQVVRGDSAAYFCASSPMSTASNQPQHFGDGTRLSIL.

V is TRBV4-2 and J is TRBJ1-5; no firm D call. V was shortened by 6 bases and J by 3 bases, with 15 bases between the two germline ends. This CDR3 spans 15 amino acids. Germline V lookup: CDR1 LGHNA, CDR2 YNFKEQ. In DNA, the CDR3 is TGTGCCAGCAGTCGAGCTGACAATGCCAATCAGCCCCAGCATTTT. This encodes CASSRADNANQPQHF.

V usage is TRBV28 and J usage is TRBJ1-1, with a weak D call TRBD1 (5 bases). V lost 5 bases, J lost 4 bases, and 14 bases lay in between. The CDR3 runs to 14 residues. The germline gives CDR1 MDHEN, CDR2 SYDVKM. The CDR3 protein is CASSGPGSFTEAFF. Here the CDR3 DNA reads TGTGCCAGCAGTGGACCAGGGAGTTTCACTGAAGCTTTCTTT.

CDR3 residues: CAWTGRSEKLFF. The CDR3 DNA is TGTGCCTGGACGGGGAGGAGTGAAAAACTGTTTTTT. The V gene is TRBV30, the J gene TRBJ1-4; the D is unclear. The germline CDR1 and CDR2 sequences are GTSNPN and SVGIG (reference sequence). The germline V and J ends were trimmed by 4 bases and 7 bases, with 10 bases remaining between them. The CDR3 runs to 12 residues.

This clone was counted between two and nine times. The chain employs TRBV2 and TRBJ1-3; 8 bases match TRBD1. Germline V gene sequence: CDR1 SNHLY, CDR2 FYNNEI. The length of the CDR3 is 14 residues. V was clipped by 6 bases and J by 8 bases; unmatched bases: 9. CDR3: CASSPLGQGDTIYF. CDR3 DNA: TGTGCCAGCAGCCCACTAGGACAGGGTGACACCATATATTTT.

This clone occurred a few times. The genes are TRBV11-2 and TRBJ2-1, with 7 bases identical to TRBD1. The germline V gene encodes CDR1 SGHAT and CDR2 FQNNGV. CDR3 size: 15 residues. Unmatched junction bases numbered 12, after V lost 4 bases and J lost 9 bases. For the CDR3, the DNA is TGTGCCAGCAGCTCACAGGGGTTTGCTGTAGGTGAGCAGTTCTTC. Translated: CASSSQGFAVGEQFF.

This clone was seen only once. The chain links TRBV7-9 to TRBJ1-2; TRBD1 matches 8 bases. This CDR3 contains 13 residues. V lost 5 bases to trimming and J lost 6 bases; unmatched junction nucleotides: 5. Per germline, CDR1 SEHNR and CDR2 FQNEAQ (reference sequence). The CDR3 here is CASSPRGPNGYTF. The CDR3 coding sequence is TGTGCCAGCAGCCCCAGGGGGCCGAATGGCTACACCTTC.

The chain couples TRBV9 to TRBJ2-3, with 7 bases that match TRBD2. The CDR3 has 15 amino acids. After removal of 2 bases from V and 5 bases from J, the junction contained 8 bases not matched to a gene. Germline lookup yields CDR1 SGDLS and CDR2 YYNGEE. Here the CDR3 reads CASSVAAGAQDTQYF. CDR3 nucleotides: TGTGCCAGCAGCGTCGCGGCGGGAGCGCAAGATACGCAGTATTTT.

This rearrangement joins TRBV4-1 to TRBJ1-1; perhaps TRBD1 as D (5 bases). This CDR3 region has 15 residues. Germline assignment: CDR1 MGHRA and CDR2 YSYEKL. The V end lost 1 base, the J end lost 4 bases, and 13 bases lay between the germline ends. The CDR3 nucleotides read TGCGCCAGCAGCCAAGTGAGGGGCGAGAGCACTGAAGCTTTCTTT. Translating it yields CASSQVRGESTEAFF.

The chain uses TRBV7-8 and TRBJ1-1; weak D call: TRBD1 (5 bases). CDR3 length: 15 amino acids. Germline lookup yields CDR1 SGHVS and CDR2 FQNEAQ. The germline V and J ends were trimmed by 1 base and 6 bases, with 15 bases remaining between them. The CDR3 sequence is CASSLVAGSGAEAFF. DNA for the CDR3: TGTGCCAGCAGCTTAGTGGCAGGGTCAGGTGCTGAAGCTTTCTTT.

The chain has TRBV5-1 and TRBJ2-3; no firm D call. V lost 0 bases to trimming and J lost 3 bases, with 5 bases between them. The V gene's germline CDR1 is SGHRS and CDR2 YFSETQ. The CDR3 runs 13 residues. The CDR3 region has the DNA TGCGCCAGCAGCTTGGATGAGACAGATACGCAGTATTTT. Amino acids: CASSLDETDTQYF.